Listed below are T cell receptor beta chains from one sample, sequenced in a study of CD4 T cells in relation to SARS-CoV-2 and coronaviruses. The data were produced by immunoSEQ multiplex PCR, yet TCRdb's version contains in-frame clones alone and is incomplete. This table has roughly 25,000 clones, less than 75% appearing once. Their specific antigens are unknown. The sequenced sample consisted of CD4+ T cells from PBMCs, cultured in vitro. The receptors originated from a human donor in good health. CDR3s include the opening cysteine and the closing phenylalanine or tryptophan. Fields, in order: J gene, clone size, D gene, V gene, CDR3 DNA, CDR3 protein. D genes are given only for firm matches. For some rows the clone size is stated as once, few or many, or as a class when expanded; others skip it.

J gene: TRBJ2-3; clone size: .; D gene: TRBD1; V gene: TRBV24-1; CDR3 DNA: TGTGCCACCAGTGATTACCAGGGGGCGATCGTAACAGATACGCAGTATTTT; CDR3 protein: CATSDYQGAIVTDTQYF
J gene: TRBJ1-5; clone size: .; D gene: .; V gene: TRBV5-6; CDR3 DNA: TGTGCCAGCAGCTTGGGGGTAAATAGCAATCAGCCCCAGCATTTT; CDR3 protein: CASSLGVNSNQPQHF
J gene: TRBJ2-5; clone size: few; D gene: .; V gene: TRBV2; CDR3 DNA: TGTGCCAGCCAGTGGAGGGGCGGGGAGACCCAGTACTTC; CDR3 protein: CASQWRGGETQYF
J gene: TRBJ2-5; clone size: .; D gene: TRBD2; V gene: TRBV3-1/TRBV3-2; CDR3 DNA: TGTGCCAGCAGCTCGTGGGGACTAGCGGGCCAAGAGACCCAGTACTTC; CDR3 protein: CASSSWGLAGQETQYF
J gene: TRBJ2-3; clone size: .; D gene: TRBD2; V gene: TRBV25-1; CDR3 DNA: TGTGCCAGCAGTCCCTTGGCTAGCGGGGGACTCACAGATACGCAGTATTTT; CDR3 protein: CASSPLASGGLTDTQYF
J gene: TRBJ2-3; clone size: .; D gene: .; V gene: TRBV2; CDR3 DNA: TGTGCCAGCAGTGAAGACGGGCCGAAGGCAGATACGCAGTATTTT; CDR3 protein: CASSEDGPKADTQYF
J gene: TRBJ2-3; clone size: .; D gene: .; V gene: TRBV10-3; CDR3 DNA: TGTGCCATCACCCGGGACCCAACCACAGATACGCAGTATTTT; CDR3 protein: CAITRDPTTDTQYF
J gene: TRBJ1-2; clone size: few; D gene: .; V gene: TRBV6-5; CDR3 DNA: TGTGCCAGCAGCGCCGGGACGGACTATGGCTACACCTTC; CDR3 protein: CASSAGTDYGYTF
J gene: TRBJ2-5; clone size: .; D gene: TRBD2; V gene: TRBV19; CDR3 DNA: TGTGCCAGTAGTAGACGTAGCGGGTACGAGACCCAGTACTTC; CDR3 protein: CASSRRSGYETQYF
J gene: TRBJ1-2; clone size: .; D gene: TRBD1; V gene: TRBV11-1; CDR3 DNA: TGTGCCAGCAGCCGACCGACAGGGGGCTTTGGTGGCTACACCTTC; CDR3 protein: CASSRPTGGFGGYTF
J gene: TRBJ2-5; clone size: .; D gene: .; V gene: TRBV2; CDR3 DNA: TGTGCCAGCACCCGGATATGGGGGGTGGAGACCCAGTACTTC; CDR3 protein: CASTRIWGVETQYF
J gene: TRBJ2-3; clone size: few; D gene: TRBD2; V gene: TRBV7-8; CDR3 DNA: TGTGCCAGCAGCAGACTAGCGGGAGGGGGCACAGATACGCAGTATTTT; CDR3 protein: CASSRLAGGGTDTQYF
J gene: TRBJ2-3; clone size: .; D gene: .; V gene: TRBV30; CDR3 DNA: TGTGCCTGGAGTGTACGGGTTCTGGGAGCCTTCACAGATACGCAGTATTTT; CDR3 protein: CAWSVRVLGAFTDTQYF
J gene: TRBJ1-5; clone size: .; D gene: .; V gene: TRBV28; CDR3 DNA: TGTGCCAGCAGTTTTGCGGCCTTCAATCAGCCCCAGCATTTT; CDR3 protein: CASSFAAFNQPQHF
J gene: TRBJ2-7; clone size: .; D gene: TRBD1; V gene: TRBV6-1; CDR3 DNA: TGTGCCAGCAGTGAGGGCAGGGGGAACGAGCAGTACTTC; CDR3 protein: CASSEGRGNEQYF
J gene: TRBJ2-5; clone size: .; D gene: TRBD2; V gene: TRBV12-3/TRBV12-4; CDR3 DNA: TGTGCCAGCAGGTCCGGGACTAAAGAGACCCAGTACTTC; CDR3 protein: CASRSGTKETQYF
J gene: TRBJ2-1; clone size: once; D gene: TRBD2; V gene: TRBV7-9; CDR3 DNA: TGTGCCAGCAGCGACCGACTAGCGGGAGTTGAGCAGTTCTTC; CDR3 protein: CASSDRLAGVEQFF